This T cell receptor (beta chain) was identified during a study of T cells after yellow fever vaccination. General study points: Boosting was followed by the reappearance of most primary-vaccination clones (just under 98% CD4, more than 70% CD8).

A single record per CDR3 protein comes from TCRdb applying MiXCR to the 5' RACE reads. The data hold hundreds of thousands of distinct CDR3 sequences, with roughly 8.7% observed a single time. In regard to this clonotype: Antigen: not known.

The clonotype comes from a man aged 18 to 30 who received the YFV17D yellow fever vaccine. The sample consisted of CD4+ T cells sorted from PBMCs, taken 5 days after the yellow fever booster vaccination.

CDR3 protein: CASSSASGGARNEQFF. As DNA, the CDR3 is TGCGCCAGCAGCTCGGCTAGCGGGGGGGCCCGCAATGAGCAGTTCTTC. The chain combines TRBV5-1 with TRBJ2-1; TRBD2 matches 12 bases. V lost 3 bases to trimming and J lost 6 bases; unmatched junction nucleotides: 7. The CDR3 length is 16 residues. Germline V gives CDR1 SGHRS, CDR2 YFSETQ.